Below, one T cell receptor beta chain is given with its context. This clone has only one observation. Its target antigen remains unknown. The sample holds no much larger clone one base away, and base qualities are not on file. At one collaborating source in Seattle, patients were enrolled during active infection and were followed longitudinally through the course of disease. The collaborating institutions used their own protocols to collect whole blood in K2EDTA tubes. For TCRbeta analysis, collaborators shipped samples as frozen whole blood, isolated PBMCs, or DNA extracted from either of those sample types. The data were taken from a study of blood T cell repertoires in COVID-19 (dated by TCRdb to the early 2020s). For the study in its entirety: Samples covering the acute and convalescent phases of COVID-19 were provided by collaborators in the United States, Italy and Spain. The prospective study material was composed of cDNA or gDNA derived from T cells, B-cell-depleted T cells, or PBMCs. Deeply sampled blood TCRbeta repertoires from subjects exposed to, actively infected with, or recovered from COVID-19 were included in the dataset. The repertoires were released in a freely available public database meant as a resource for research on the immune response to SARS-CoV-2. The samples were drawn from the first 160 participants of the ongoing ImmuneRACE study and from more than 1,000 subjects provided by 6 global collaborators. A de-identified subject ID, COVID-19 status, age in years and sex were almost always included in the sample metadata. Where available, HLA class I and class II types were taken from metadata supplied by the sample provider and were not determined by assay-based typing. Overall results and qualifications from the work: The quantity of clinical and demographic metadata differed by source and by participant and was supplied without curation.

V sheds 5 bases and J sheds 10 bases, leaving 8 bases between their ends. For CDR1 and CDR2, the germline V gene (reference sequence) lists LNHDA and SQIVND. Reading from cysteine to phenylalanine, the CDR3 counts 10 amino acids. Only CDR3 DNA remains: 30 bases, in frame from the first base. TCRbeta CDR3 regions were amplified from genomic DNA by means of the immunoSEQ Assay, a bias-controlled multiplex PCR. Per the original workflow: The number of nucleated cells in each sample was estimated by amplification of reference gene primers within the assay. Sequence reads were collapsed and filtered to measure the absolute abundance of every unique TCRbeta CDR3 rearrangement. For each sample, productive Simpson clonality was calculated as the square root of Simpson's diversity index over productive rearrangements. What TCRdb holds here is the immuneACCESS table cut down to in-frame rearrangements. Part of the clones is not present; checked against another copy, under half of the missing clones reflect an unresolved V gene, and the others are unexplained. Clone size and the V and J calls come from that table; the DNA yielded D and trimming. This sample holds some 310,000 clones; 90% were observed only once. The ten largest clones take up under 1.1% of the sample.

This receptor was identified in a woman between 40 and 55 years old with COVID-19, enrolled during active disease. Sequenced material: peripheral blood. The chain is encoded by TRBV19 joined to TRBJ1-1; a weak D assignment points to TRBD1 (5 bases agree). The CDR3 protein: CASSLGGAFF. The DNA sequence is as follows: TGTGCCAGTAGTCTGGGGGGAGCTTTCTTT.